This is a list of T cell receptor beta chains from one sample in a study of T cell responses to AZD1222 COVID-19 vaccine. Measured with immunoSEQ multiplex PCR; TCRdb has only the in-frame clones, and not every one. Here the sample spans roughly 160,000 clones, 70% to 90% being singletons. Material: peripheral blood, obtained 28 days after the second AZD1222 dose. All receptors derive from an adult who received the AZD1222 COVID-19 vaccine. Each CDR3 is given with its conserved first and last residue. The order of the fields is J gene, D gene, V gene, clone size, CDR3 protein, CDR3 DNA. The D gene is left open where the match is weak. Not all rows give a size; the values are once, few, many and, for expanded clones, a class.

j_call: TRBJ1-2; d_call: .; v_call: TRBV20-1; clone_size: .; cdr3_aa: CSANRVYGYTF; cdr3_nt: TGCAGTGCAAACAGGGTCTATGGCTACACCTTC
j_call: TRBJ2-1; d_call: .; v_call: TRBV2; clone_size: .; cdr3_aa: CASSPRGTSYNEQFF; cdr3_nt: TGTGCCAGCAGCCCTCGGGGGACGTCCTACAATGAGCAGTTCTTC
j_call: TRBJ2-7; d_call: TRBD1; v_call: TRBV10-2; clone_size: once; cdr3_aa: CASSGGHRGSINEQYF; cdr3_nt: TGCGCCAGCAGTGGAGGCCACAGGGGATCTATCAACGAGCAGTACTTC
j_call: TRBJ2-3; d_call: .; v_call: TRBV5-8; clone_size: once; cdr3_aa: CASSVPYSTDTQYF; cdr3_nt: TGTGCCAGCAGCGTCCCATATAGCACAGATACGCAGTATTTT
j_call: TRBJ1-1; d_call: .; v_call: TRBV6-5; clone_size: once; cdr3_aa: CASNPRAAMNTEAFF; cdr3_nt: TGTGCCAGCAACCCGAGGGCAGCAATGAACACTGAAGCTTTCTTT
j_call: TRBJ1-6; d_call: TRBD1; v_call: TRBV10-1; clone_size: .; cdr3_aa: CASSLRTGSPLHF; cdr3_nt: TGCGCCAGCAGTCTTCGGACAGGTTCACCCCTCCACTTT
j_call: TRBJ1-1; d_call: .; v_call: TRBV5-4; clone_size: .; cdr3_aa: CASSLATRAFF; cdr3_nt: TGTGCCAGCAGCTTGGCCACCAGGGCTTTCTTT
j_call: TRBJ1-1; d_call: .; v_call: TRBV5-1; clone_size: .; cdr3_aa: CASRGSATANTEAFF; cdr3_nt: TGCGCCAGCCGAGGGTCTGCGACAGCTAACACTGAAGCTTTCTTT
j_call: TRBJ1-4; d_call: .; v_call: TRBV18; clone_size: .; cdr3_aa: CASSLLRVAQNEKLFF; cdr3_nt: TGTGCCAGCTCACTTCTCCGGGTGGCTCAAAACGAAAAACTGTTTTTT
j_call: TRBJ2-7; d_call: .; v_call: TRBV12-3/TRBV12-4; clone_size: few; cdr3_aa: CASTSNPSEQYF; cdr3_nt: TGTGCCAGCACCTCTAACCCGAGCGAGCAGTACTTC
j_call: TRBJ1-1; d_call: .; v_call: TRBV2; clone_size: .; cdr3_aa: CASRVGTGWNTEAFF; cdr3_nt: TGTGCCAGCAGAGTGGGAACAGGGTGGAACACTGAAGCTTTCTTT
j_call: TRBJ1-2; d_call: TRBD1; v_call: TRBV6-1; clone_size: .; cdr3_aa: CASSDFRGVVGYTF; cdr3_nt: TGTGCCAGCAGTGATTTCAGGGGGGTGGTCGGCTACACCTTC
j_call: TRBJ1-2; d_call: .; v_call: TRBV2; clone_size: .; cdr3_aa: CASKFTANYGYTF; cdr3_nt: TGTGCCAGCAAGTTCACAGCTAACTATGGCTACACCTTC